This TCR beta chain appears in the sequencing data of a study of vaccination effects on CD4 cells after COVID-19. Points from the study as a whole: Only 1 of 255 vaccine-induced clones from healthy vaccinees cross-reacted with common cold coronaviruses.

About this clone itself: As yet, its antigen is unknown.

Assay: immunoSEQ multiplex PCR; the TCRdb copy retains only in-frame clones and omits some. The sample holds over 7,500 clones; about 70% are singletons and the top ten take roughly 13%. The germline CDR1 and CDR2 sequences are SGHRS and YFSETQ. V trimming: 0 bases; J trimming: 0 bases; junction bases outside the gene matches: 2. The CDR3 totals 16 residues. Viral peptide pool expansion of antigen-specific CD4+ T cells preceded sequencing in the ViraFEST assay. CD4+ T cell isolation took place after 10 days of culture. Among the vaccine recipients, none had a prior SARS-CoV-2 infection, and nucleocapsid antibodies were negative. Each well held 1.5 million to 2.5 million PBMC cultured with around 9.2 ug/ml peptides and about 10 IU/ml IL-2.

V is TRBV5-1 and J is TRBJ1-4; 7 nucleotides line up with TRBD1. The clonotype was recovered from a human donor who received a COVID-19 vaccine. The sequences come from CD4+ T cells from PBMCs cultured with HCoV-229E spike peptides, collected before COVID-19 vaccination. CDR3 sequence: CASSLGQGATNEKLFF. The CDR3 DNA reads as TGCGCCAGCAGCTTGGGGCAGGGGGCAACTAATGAAAAACTGTTTTTT.